One sample yielded the 16 T cell receptor beta chains listed below, sequenced in a study of beta chain features in type 1 diabetes. The sequenced template was cDNA made from the entire isolated RNA. The table came from immunoSEQ multiplex PCR; TCRdb's copy has only in-frame clones and leaves some out. The data show 150,000 or so clones, with over 8.5% seen just once and 2% to 2.5% held by the top ten. Input material: central memory CD4+ T cells from blood. These receptors were collected from a young man in good health.

The V and J genes are TRBV29-1 and TRBJ1-1; D possibly corresponds to TRBD1 (6 bases). Germline CDR1 reads SQVTM; CDR2 reads ANQGSEA. The germline V and J ends were trimmed by 7 bases and 4 bases, with 10 bases remaining between them. This CDR3 is 11 amino acids long. CDR3 region: CSGQGSTEAFF. CDR3 bases: TGCAGCGGGCAGGGGAGCACTGAAGCTTTCTTT.

This chain uses TRBV5-1 with TRBJ2-3, with D tentatively TRBD2 (6 bases). Trimming took 0 bases from V and 0 from J, leaving 8 bases between them. The V gene's germline CDR1 is SGHRS and CDR2 YFSETQ. The CDR3 contains 15 residues. In nucleotides, the CDR3 is TGCGCCAGCAGCTTGGAGCGGGCCAGCACAGATACGCAGTATTTT. The encoded protein is CASSLERASTDTQYF. Supplemented by reference TRBV5-1 and TRBJ2-3, the full variable domain reads KAGVTQTPRYLIKTRGQQVTLSCSPISGHRSVSWYQQTPGQGLQFLFEYFSETQRNKGNFPGRFSGRQFSNSRSEMNVSTLELGDSALYLCASSLERASTDTQYFGPGTRLTVL.

DNA for the CDR3: TGCGCCAGCAAACCGGGCGGGGTGACCCAAGAGACCCAGTACTTC. This codes for CASKPGGVTQETQYF. The chain links TRBV5-1 to TRBJ2-5, with D perhaps TRBD2 (6 bases). V dropped 6 bases and J dropped 1 base, with 16 bases sitting between them. Germline CDR1 reads SGHRS; CDR2 reads YFSETQ. There are 15 residues in the CDR3.

This clone was counted ten times or more. J is TRBJ1-5 and V is TRBV11-2; 7 bases match TRBD1. Germline CDR1 SGHAT, CDR2 FQNNGV. J gave up 0 bases and V 4 bases, and 3 bases lay outside the gene matches. This CDR3 contains 15 residues. CDR3 protein: CASSSGTVSNQPQHF. For the CDR3, the DNA is TGTGCCAGCAGCTCTGGGACAGTTAGCAATCAGCCCCAGCATTTT.

In its sample, this clone was seen many times. V usage is TRBV28 and J usage is TRBJ2-1; 8 bases map to TRBD2. Germline V CDR1 and CDR2: MDHEN, SYDVKM. The CDR3 covers 11 residues. V trimming: 6 bases; J trimming: 12 bases; junction bases outside the gene matches: 4. The CDR3 region is CASSRRGGQFF. The DNA of the CDR3 is TGTGCCAGCAGCCGCCGGGGGGGGCAGTTCTTC.

This clone was seen ten or more times. The rearrangement links TRBV9 to TRBJ1-1; D possibly corresponds to TRBD1 (5 bases). The length of the CDR3 is 14 residues. Trimming pared 2 bases from V and 11 bases from J, leaving 19 bases between. The germline gives CDR1 SGDLS, CDR2 YYNGEE. CDR3 region: CASSVGVAGGRAFF. The CDR3 coding sequence is TGTGCCAGCAGCGTGGGGGTCGCCGGAGGGCGTGCTTTCTTT.

In this sample, this clone turned up a few times. V is TRBV7-9 and J is TRBJ2-1; 7 bases align to TRBD1. Germline CDR1 and CDR2: SEHNR and FQNEAQ (reference sequence). This CDR3 is built from 16 residues. V lost 5 bases, J lost 4 bases, and 11 bases stayed unmatched. CDR3 amino acids: CASSPVKGALYNEQFF. CDR3 sequence (DNA): TGTGCCAGCAGCCCTGTAAAGGGGGCGCTTTACAATGAGCAGTTCTTC.

The V and J genes are TRBV6-4 and TRBJ2-1; D uncertain. V was trimmed by 0 bases and J by 7 bases, leaving 7 bases between them. The V gene's germline CDR1 is MRHNA and CDR2 SNTAGT. There are 13 residues in the CDR3. CDR3 DNA: TGTGCCAGCAGTGACTCGGAGAGGAATGAGCAGTTCTTC. This codes for CASSDSERNEQFF.

The chain uses TRBV10-3 and TRBJ2-3; the match to TRBD2 covers 10 bases. With V trimmed by 0 bases and J by 6 bases, 12 bases remained unmatched. The CDR3 runs to 18 residues. Germline V gene data show CDR1 as ENHRY and CDR2 as SYGVKD. CDR3 in DNA: TGTGCCATCAGTGAGTCGATGGTGGCTAGCGGGAGAATCGATACGCAGTATTTT. Translation gives CAISESMVASGRIDTQYF.

This clone was observed a handful of times. The V gene is TRBV7-7, the J gene TRBJ2-2; no reliable D call. V was pared by 1 base and J by 0 bases, with 3 bases between. Germline CDR1 and CDR2: SSHAT and FNYEAQ (reference sequence). This CDR3 contains 14 residues. For the CDR3, the DNA is TGTGCCAGCAGCTTAGAGGCGAACACCGGGGAGCTGTTTTTT. Amino acids: CASSLEANTGELFF.

A single count supports this clone. This chain uses TRBV5-6 with TRBJ2-5, with D perhaps assigned TRBD1 or TRBD2 (5 bases each). The CDR3 contains 17 residues. CDR1 is SGHDT, CDR2 YYEEEE, per germline. Trimming stripped 1 base from V and 5 bases from J, with 21 bases between. The CDR3 spells CASSLPGQGATRETQYF. The CDR3 coding sequence is TGTGCCAGCAGCTTGCCTGGGCAGGGAGCGACGAGGGAGACCCAGTACTTC.

This chain joins TRBV18 and TRBJ2-7, with D unclear. V dropped 6 bases and J dropped 2 bases, with 5 bases sitting between them. From germline, CDR1 is KGHSH and CDR2 LQKENI. CDR3 length: 11 residues. The CDR3 reads CASSGTYEQYF. The CDR3 DNA reads TGTGCCAGCTCCGGTACCTACGAGCAGTACTTC.

This clone has more than one count but fewer than ten. The chain couples TRBV7-2 to TRBJ2-7, with TRBD1 matching 9 bases. Germline CDR1 SGHTA, CDR2 FQGNSA. The CDR3 length is 14 residues. Germline trimming cut 5 bases from V and 7 bases from J; bases unmatched to any gene: 9. This chain's CDR3 is CASSPGTGWREQYF. The DNA for the CDR3 is TGTGCCAGCAGCCCTGGGACAGGGTGGAGGGAGCAGTACTTC.

There are a few counts of this clone. The chain's CDR3 is CASSSRGARVLSGANVLTF. CDR3 coding DNA: TGTGCCAGCAGCAGCCGTGGGGCCAGGGTTTTGTCCGGGGCCAACGTCCTGACTTTC. The J gene is TRBJ2-6, the V gene TRBV7-8, with D perhaps matching TRBD1 (5 bases). This CDR3 is built from 19 residues. With 5 bases removed from V and 4 bases from J, the gap between germline ends came to 24 bases. Germline CDR1 is SGHVS and CDR2 is FQNEAQ. Together with reference TRBV7-8 and TRBJ2-6, the CDR3 gives the full variable domain: GAGVSQSPRYKVAKRGQDVALRCDPISGHVSLFWYQQALGQGPEFLTYFQNEAQLDKSGLPSDRFFAERPEGSVSTLKIQRTQQEDSAVYLCASSSRGARVLSGANVLTFGAGSRLTVL.

This clone was seen only a few times. The rearrangement links TRBV7-3 to TRBJ2-6, with a weak D call TRBD2 (6 bases). The CDR3 contains 15 residues. Trimming removed 4 bases from V and 4 bases from J, with 11 bases in between. The germline gives CDR1 SGHTA, CDR2 FQGTGA. The DNA for the CDR3 is TGTGCCAGCAGCTACCGCGGGGCGGGGGCCAACGTCCTGACTTTC. Encoded protein: CASSYRGAGANVLTF.

This chain uses TRBV5-4 with TRBJ2-1, with TRBD2 matching 10 bases. The CDR3 spans 15 residues. Per germline, CDR1 SGHNT and CDR2 YYREEE (reference sequence). Losses at the gene ends were 7 bases for V and 8 bases for J; bases not matched to a gene: 12. CDR3 sequence (DNA): TGTGCCAGCGGACTAGCGGTAGCCATTAGGGATGAGCAGTTCTTC. This encodes CASGLAVAIRDEQFF.